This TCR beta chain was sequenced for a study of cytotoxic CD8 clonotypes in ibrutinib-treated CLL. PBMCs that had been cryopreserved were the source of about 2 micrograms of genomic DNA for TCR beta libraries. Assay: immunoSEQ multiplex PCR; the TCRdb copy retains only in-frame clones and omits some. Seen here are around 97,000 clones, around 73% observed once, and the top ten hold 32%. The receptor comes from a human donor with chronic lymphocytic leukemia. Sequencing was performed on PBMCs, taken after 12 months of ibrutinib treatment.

The DNA for the CDR3 is TGTGCCAGCAGCTTAAACAGCGGGGGGGCCGCAGATACGCAGTATTTT. As protein: CASSLNSGGAADTQYF. The J gene is TRBJ2-3, the V gene TRBV7-3; 10 nucleotides match TRBD2. The length of the CDR3 is 16 residues. Germline V gives CDR1 SGHTA, CDR2 FQGTGA. Trimming removed 1 base from V and 4 bases from J; junction bases left unmatched: 5.